The sequence of this TCR beta chain was determined in a study of cytomegalovirus exposure and HLA in healthy donors. Study-wide background: Later analysis reported that the approximately 120 validation repertoires shared the platform of the approximately 690 first-cohort repertoires.

The repertoire was sequenced with immunoSEQ multiplex PCR; TCRdb's copy has only in-frame clones and lacks some. The sample comprises about 330,000 clones, approximately 90% of which are singletons, and over 1% rests with the top ten. The CDR3 consists of 13 residues. V was pared by 0 bases and J by 6 bases, with 7 bases between. Per germline, CDR1 LGHNA and CDR2 YSLEER. As concerns this clone: Its antigen is unknown.

Study-level findings and limits: First-cohort TCR clusters tended to co-occur in the 120 or so validation repertoires, a later analysis found. Through in vitro validation, a few CMV-associated chains were shown to be specific for CMV antigens.

The sample consisted of PBMCs. This sequence joins TRBV4-3 and TRBJ2-3; D uncertain. This clonotype was obtained from a woman aged 25 to 45 in good health and CMV-seropositive. This CDR3 reads CASSQDVGDTQYF. Here the CDR3 DNA reads TGCGCCAGCAGCCAAGATGTGGGGGATACGCAGTATTTT.